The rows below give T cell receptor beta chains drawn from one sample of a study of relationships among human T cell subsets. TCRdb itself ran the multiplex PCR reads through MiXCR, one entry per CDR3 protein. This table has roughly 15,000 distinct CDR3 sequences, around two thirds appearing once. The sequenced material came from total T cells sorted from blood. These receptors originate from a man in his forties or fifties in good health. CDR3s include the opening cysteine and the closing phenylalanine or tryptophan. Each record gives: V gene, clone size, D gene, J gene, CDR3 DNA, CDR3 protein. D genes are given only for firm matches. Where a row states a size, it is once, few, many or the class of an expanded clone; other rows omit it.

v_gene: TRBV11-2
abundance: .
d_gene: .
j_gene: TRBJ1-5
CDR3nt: TGTGCCAGCAGCTTAGGGGGACTAGCGGGCCTCACAGATACGCAGCATTTT
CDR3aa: CASSLGGLAGLTDTQHF

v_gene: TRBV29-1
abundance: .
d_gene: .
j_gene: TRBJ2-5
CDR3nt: TGCAGCGTCCGACTTAAACTGAAAGAGACCCAGTACTTC
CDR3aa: CSVRLKLKETQYF

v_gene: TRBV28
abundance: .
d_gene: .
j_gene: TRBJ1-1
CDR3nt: TGTGCCAGCAGTTCGGGGGTGGGTGAAGCTTTCTTT
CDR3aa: CASSSGVGEAFF

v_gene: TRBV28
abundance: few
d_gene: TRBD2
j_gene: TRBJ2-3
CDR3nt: TGTGCCAGCAGTTTCCGAGCGGGAGGGCCAGATACGCAGTATTTT
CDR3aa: CASSFRAGGPDTQYF

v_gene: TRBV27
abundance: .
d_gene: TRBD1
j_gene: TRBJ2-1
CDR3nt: TGTGCCAGCAGTTGGGGACAGGGGAGGAATGAGCAGTTCTTC
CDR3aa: CASSWGQGRNEQFF

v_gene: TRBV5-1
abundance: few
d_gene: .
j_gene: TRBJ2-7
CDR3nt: TGCGCCAGCAGCTTGGCCGAGACTGGGATAGACGAGCAGTACTTC
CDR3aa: CASSLAETGIDEQYF

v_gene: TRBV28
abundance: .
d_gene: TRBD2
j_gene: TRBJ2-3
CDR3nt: TGTGCCGGCAGTTTAGGAGGCGGGAGGACAGATACGCAGTATTTT
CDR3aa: CAGSLGGGRTDTQYF

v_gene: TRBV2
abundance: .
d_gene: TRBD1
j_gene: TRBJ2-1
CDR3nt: TGTGCCACCAGAGACAGGGCGGTCTACAATGAGCAGTTCTTC
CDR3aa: CATRDRAVYNEQFF

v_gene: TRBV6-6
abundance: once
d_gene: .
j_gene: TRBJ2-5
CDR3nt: TGTGCCAGCAGTTACGTACAGGGCCGTAAAGAGACCCAGTACTTC
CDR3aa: CASSYVQGRKETQYF

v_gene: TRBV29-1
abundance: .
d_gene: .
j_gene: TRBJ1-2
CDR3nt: TGCAGCGCTCCCCGGAGCCTAGGTGGCTACACCTTC
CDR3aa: CSAPRSLGGYTF

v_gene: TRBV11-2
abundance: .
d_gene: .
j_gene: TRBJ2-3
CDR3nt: TGTGCCAGCAGCTTGGGAGGGACAGGAATTGGCACAGATACGCAGTATTTT
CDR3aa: CASSLGGTGIGTDTQYF

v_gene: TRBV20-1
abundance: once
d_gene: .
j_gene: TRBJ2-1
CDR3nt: TGCAGTGCTAGAGATCCCCCTATGCTGGCGCAGTTCTTC
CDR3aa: CSARDPPMLAQFF

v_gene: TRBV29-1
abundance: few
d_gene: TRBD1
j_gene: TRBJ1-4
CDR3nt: TGCAGCGGGCTGGGACAGGGTAATGAAAAACTGTTTTTT
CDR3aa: CSGLGQGNEKLFF

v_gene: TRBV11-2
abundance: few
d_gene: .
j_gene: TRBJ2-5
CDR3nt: TGTGCCAGCAGCTTAGAAGGCTGGGAGTCAGAGACCCAGTACTTC
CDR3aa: CASSLEGWESETQYF

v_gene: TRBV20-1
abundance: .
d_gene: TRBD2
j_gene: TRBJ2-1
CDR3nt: TGCAGTGCTCCCAGACTAGCGGAGGGGAATGAGCAGTTCTTC
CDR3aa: CSAPRLAEGNEQFF

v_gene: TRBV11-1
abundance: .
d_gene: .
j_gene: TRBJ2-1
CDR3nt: TGTGCCAGCAGCCGAGTCCGGGGATACAATGAGCAGTTCTTC
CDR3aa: CASSRVRGYNEQFF

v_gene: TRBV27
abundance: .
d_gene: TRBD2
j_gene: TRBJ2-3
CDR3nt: TGTGCCAGCAGTTTGTGGAGCGGGGCCACAGATACGCAGTATTTT
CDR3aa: CASSLWSGATDTQYF

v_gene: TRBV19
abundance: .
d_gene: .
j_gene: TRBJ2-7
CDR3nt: TGTGCCAGTAGTATACCCGGGTTAGACGAGCAGTACTTC
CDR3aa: CASSIPGLDEQYF

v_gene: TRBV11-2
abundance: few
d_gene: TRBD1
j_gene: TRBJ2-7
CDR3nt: TGTGCCAGCAGCTTAGTGTCCGACAGGGCTCGGCAGTACTTC
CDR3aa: CASSLVSDRARQYF

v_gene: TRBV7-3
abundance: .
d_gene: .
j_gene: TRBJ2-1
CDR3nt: TGCGCCAGCAGCTTAACTGGGCAGGGTTACAATGAGCAGTTCTTC
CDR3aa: CASSLTGQGYNEQFF

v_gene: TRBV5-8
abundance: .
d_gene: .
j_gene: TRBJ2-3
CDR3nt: TGTGCCAGCAGCTCCGGGACGGCAAGCACAGATACGCAGTATTTT
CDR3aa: CASSSGTASTDTQYF

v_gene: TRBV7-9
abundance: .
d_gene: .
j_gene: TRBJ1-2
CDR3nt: TGTGCCAGCAGCCTAATTGCTGGGGGCGGCTACACCTTC
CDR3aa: CASSLIAGGGYTF

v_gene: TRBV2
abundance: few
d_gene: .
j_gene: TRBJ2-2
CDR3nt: TGTGCCAGCAGTGAAATGGGATTTACCGGGGAGCTGTTTTTT
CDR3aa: CASSEMGFTGELFF

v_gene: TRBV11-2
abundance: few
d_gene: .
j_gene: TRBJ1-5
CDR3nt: TGTGCCAGCAGCTGGGAGAGCAATCAGCCCCAGCATTTT
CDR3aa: CASSWESNQPQHF

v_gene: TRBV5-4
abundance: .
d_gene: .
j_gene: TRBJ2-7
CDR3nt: TGCGCCAGCAGCTTGGACGCCCGGCCGGGGTACGAGCAGTACTTC
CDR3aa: CASSLDARPGYEQYF

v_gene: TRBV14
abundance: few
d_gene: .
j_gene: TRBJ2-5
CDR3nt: TGTGCCAGCAGCCAAACCTTAGCGGCGGAGACCCAGTACTTC
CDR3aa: CASSQTLAAETQYF

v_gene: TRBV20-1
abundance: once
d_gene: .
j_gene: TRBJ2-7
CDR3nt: TGCAGTGCTTGGACAGTGAGCTCCTACGAGCAGTACTTC
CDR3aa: CSAWTVSSYEQYF

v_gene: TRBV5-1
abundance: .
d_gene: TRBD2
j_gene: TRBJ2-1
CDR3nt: TGCGCCAGCAGCGCGACTAGCCTCCTCCCCAATGAGCAGTTCTTC
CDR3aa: CASSATSLLPNEQFF

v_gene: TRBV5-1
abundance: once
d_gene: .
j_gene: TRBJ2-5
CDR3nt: TGCGCCAGCAGCTTGGGGTCTGGGATGGAGACCCAGTACTTC
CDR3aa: CASSLGSGMETQYF

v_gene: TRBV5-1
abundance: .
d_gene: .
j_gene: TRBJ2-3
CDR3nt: TGCGCCAGCAGCTTCGGTTTAGATACGCAGTATTTT
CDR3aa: CASSFGLDTQYF

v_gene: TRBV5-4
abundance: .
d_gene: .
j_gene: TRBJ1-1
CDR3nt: TGTGCCAGCAGCTTGGGTAGTGCTGAAGCTTTCTTT
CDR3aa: CASSLGSAEAFF

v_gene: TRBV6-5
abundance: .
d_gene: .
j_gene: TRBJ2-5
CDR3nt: TGTGCCAGCAGTTACCCAGGGCAAGAGACCCAGTACTTC
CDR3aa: CASSYPGQETQYF

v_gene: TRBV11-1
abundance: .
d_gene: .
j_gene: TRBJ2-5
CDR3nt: TGTGCCAGCAGCTCCCGAGTGTTGAGGGGCCAAGAGACCCAGTACTTC
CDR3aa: CASSSRVLRGQETQYF

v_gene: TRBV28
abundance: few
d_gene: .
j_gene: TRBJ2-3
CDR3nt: TGTGCCAGCAGCCGTCTTTTGGGACACACTAGCACAGATACGCAGTATTTT
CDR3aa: CASSRLLGHTSTDTQYF

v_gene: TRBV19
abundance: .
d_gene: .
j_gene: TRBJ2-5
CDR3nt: TGTGCCAGTAGCTCCGGGGGAGAGACCCAGTACTTC
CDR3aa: CASSSGGETQYF

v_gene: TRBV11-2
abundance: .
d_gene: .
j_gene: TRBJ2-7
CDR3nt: TGTGCCAGCAGACAGGGGGGGTCGGAGAACGAGCAGTACTTC
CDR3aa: CASRQGGSENEQYF

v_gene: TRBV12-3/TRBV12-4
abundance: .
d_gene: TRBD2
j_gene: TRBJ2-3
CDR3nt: TGTGCCAGCAGTTTAGGACTAGCGGGAGTTGGGTCGGGAGATACGCAGTATTTT
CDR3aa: CASSLGLAGVGSGDTQYF

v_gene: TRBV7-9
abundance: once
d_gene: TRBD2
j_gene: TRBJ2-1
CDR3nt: TGTGCCAGCAGCTCGTCACTAGCGGACCGCAATGAGCAGTTCTTC
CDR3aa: CASSSSLADRNEQFF

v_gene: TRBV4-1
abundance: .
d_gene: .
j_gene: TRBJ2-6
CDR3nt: TGCGCCAGCAGCCAAGACAGGGGCTCTGGGGCCAACGTCCTGACTTTC
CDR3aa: CASSQDRGSGANVLTF

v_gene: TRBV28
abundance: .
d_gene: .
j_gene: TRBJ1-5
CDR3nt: TGTGCCAGCAGTTTATCCTTAAATAGCAATCAGCCCCAGCATTTT
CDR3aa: CASSLSLNSNQPQHF

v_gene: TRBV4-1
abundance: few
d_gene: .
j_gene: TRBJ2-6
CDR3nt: TGCGCCAGCAGCCAAACCGGGGCTCTCCTCAACGTCCTGACTTTC
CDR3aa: CASSQTGALLNVLTF

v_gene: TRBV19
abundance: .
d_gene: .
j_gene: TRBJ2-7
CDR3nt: TGTGCCAGTAAGAAAGGGGACCTTGGCTCCTACGAGCAGTACTTC
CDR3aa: CASKKGDLGSYEQYF

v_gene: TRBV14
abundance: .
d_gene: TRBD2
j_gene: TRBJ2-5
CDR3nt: TGTGCCAGCAGCCAAGTGAAGCGGGGGCCCCGGGAGACCCAGTACTTC
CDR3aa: CASSQVKRGPRETQYF

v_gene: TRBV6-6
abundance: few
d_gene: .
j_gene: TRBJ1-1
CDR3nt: TGTGCCAGCAAGTCTTATCCGAACACTGAAGCTTTCTTT
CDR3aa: CASKSYPNTEAFF

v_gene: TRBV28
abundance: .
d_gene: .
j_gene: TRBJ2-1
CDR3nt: TGTGCCAGCAGTTCGTCAGGGGCCTCCTACAATGAGCAGTTCTTC
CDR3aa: CASSSSGASYNEQFF

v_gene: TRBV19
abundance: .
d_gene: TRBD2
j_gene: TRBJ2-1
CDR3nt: TGTGCCAGTAGTATAGATTTACCCTTAGCGGGGCACAATGAGCAGTTCTTC
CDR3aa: CASSIDLPLAGHNEQFF

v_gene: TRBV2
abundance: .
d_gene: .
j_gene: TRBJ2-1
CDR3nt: TGTGCCAGCAGTGATAAGAGGTCTATCTACAATGAGCAGTTCTTC
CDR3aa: CASSDKRSIYNEQFF